These T cell receptor beta chains were read from a single sample in a study of shared clonotypes between healthy human individuals. Clones were read by immunoSEQ multiplex PCR, and TCRdb kept only the in-frame ones, dropping some. The table records approximately 500,000 clones, about three quarters of them present only once. What was sequenced was PBMCs. Source of these receptors: a woman in her forties in good health. Some clones in this sample may be carry-over from other donors' samples. Both conserved end residues are part of each CDR3. D genes are given only for firm matches. Clone size is shown for a subset of rows, as once, few, many or a class of expanded clone.

D gene: NA
CDR3 length: 13
J gene: TRBJ2-1
clone size: NA
V gene: TRBV5-1
CDR3 protein: CATGPGTPNEQFF
CDR3 DNA: TGCGCCACCGGACCCGGGACACCCAATGAGCAGTTCTTC

D gene: NA
CDR3 length: 11
J gene: TRBJ1-2
clone size: NA
V gene: TRBV10-3
CDR3 protein: CAVGGSASYTF
CDR3 DNA: TGTGCCGTAGGGGGTTCGGCGAGCTACACCTTC

D gene: NA
CDR3 length: 15
J gene: TRBJ2-5
clone size: NA
V gene: TRBV27
CDR3 protein: CASSFFLAPQETQYF
CDR3 DNA: TGTGCCAGCAGTTTCTTCCTAGCGCCCCAAGAGACCCAGTACTTC

D gene: TRBD2
CDR3 length: 16
J gene: TRBJ2-3
clone size: NA
V gene: TRBV6-4
CDR3 protein: CASSDSASGSTDTQYF
CDR3 DNA: TGTGCCAGCAGTGACTCGGCTAGCGGATCCACAGATACGCAGTATTTT

D gene: NA
CDR3 length: 13
J gene: TRBJ1-5
clone size: few
V gene: TRBV5-1
CDR3 protein: CASSGGNDQPQHF
CDR3 DNA: TGCGCCAGCAGCGGAGGGAACGATCAGCCCCAGCATTTT

D gene: NA
CDR3 length: 11
J gene: TRBJ2-7
clone size: NA
V gene: TRBV2
CDR3 protein: CASTTGYEQYF
CDR3 DNA: TGTGCCAGCACAACAGGTTACGAGCAGTACTTC

D gene: NA
CDR3 length: 15
J gene: TRBJ2-3
clone size: NA
V gene: TRBV5-4
CDR3 protein: CASSPRDGGTDTQYF
CDR3 DNA: TGTGCCAGCAGCCCCCGGGACGGGGGCACAGATACGCAGTATTTT

D gene: NA
CDR3 length: 14
J gene: TRBJ2-2
clone size: NA
V gene: TRBV5-1
CDR3 protein: CASSLARNTGELFF
CDR3 DNA: TGCGCCAGCAGCTTGGCAAGGAACACCGGGGAGCTGTTTTTT

D gene: NA
CDR3 length: 13
J gene: TRBJ2-7
clone size: NA
V gene: TRBV27
CDR3 protein: CASSFTSLYEQYF
CDR3 DNA: TGTGCCAGCAGTTTCACGTCACTCTACGAGCAGTACTTC

D gene: TRBD1
CDR3 length: 17
J gene: TRBJ2-1
clone size: NA
V gene: TRBV6-1
CDR3 protein: CASSERGQSRTYNEQFF
CDR3 DNA: TGTGCCAGCAGTGAAAGGGGACAGTCAAGAACGTACAATGAGCAGTTCTTC

D gene: TRBD1
CDR3 length: 16
J gene: TRBJ1-4
clone size: NA
V gene: TRBV11-2
CDR3 protein: CASSLGTGGPYEKLFF
CDR3 DNA: TGTGCCAGCAGCTTAGGCACAGGGGGGCCCTATGAAAAACTGTTTTTT

D gene: NA
CDR3 length: 14
J gene: TRBJ2-5
clone size: NA
V gene: TRBV7-9
CDR3 protein: CASSLGQLGETQYF
CDR3 DNA: TGTGCCAGCAGCCTCGGACAGTTGGGCGAGACCCAGTACTTC

D gene: NA
CDR3 length: 14
J gene: TRBJ1-4
clone size: once
V gene: TRBV27
CDR3 protein: CASSLLLTGEKLFF
CDR3 DNA: TGTGCCAGCAGTTTGCTCCTGACGGGGGAAAAACTGTTTTTT

D gene: TRBD1
CDR3 length: 15
J gene: TRBJ2-5
clone size: NA
V gene: TRBV28
CDR3 protein: CASRQNQGAWETQYF
CDR3 DNA: TGTGCCAGCAGACAGAATCAGGGGGCTTGGGAGACCCAGTACTTC

D gene: NA
CDR3 length: 13
J gene: TRBJ2-3
clone size: NA
V gene: TRBV28
CDR3 protein: CASSSQGGYTQYF
CDR3 DNA: TGTGCCAGCAGCTCCCAGGGGGGGTATACGCAGTATTTT

D gene: TRBD2
CDR3 length: 15
J gene: TRBJ2-7
clone size: NA
V gene: TRBV5-1
CDR3 protein: CASSLSGGAGDEQYF
CDR3 DNA: TGCGCCAGCAGCTTGAGCGGGGGCGCTGGGGACGAGCAGTACTTC

D gene: TRBD2
CDR3 length: 15
J gene: TRBJ2-7
clone size: NA
V gene: TRBV13
CDR3 protein: CASSSGLALEYEQYF
CDR3 DNA: TGTGCCAGCAGCTCCGGACTAGCTCTAGAGTACGAGCAGTACTTC

D gene: NA
CDR3 length: 14
J gene: TRBJ2-7
clone size: NA
V gene: TRBV7-3
CDR3 protein: CASSPDSNSYEQYF
CDR3 DNA: TGTGCCAGCAGCCCTGACTCAAATTCCTACGAGCAGTACTTC

D gene: NA
CDR3 length: 18
J gene: TRBJ2-2
clone size: NA
V gene: TRBV7-2
CDR3 protein: CASSKSNPDRSGTGELFF
CDR3 DNA: TGTGCCAGCAGCAAATCAAACCCGGACCGCTCGGGCACCGGGGAGCTGTTTTTT

D gene: TRBD1
CDR3 length: 15
J gene: TRBJ1-1
clone size: NA
V gene: TRBV5-1
CDR3 protein: CASSFTQGGRTEAFF
CDR3 DNA: TGCGCCAGCAGCTTTACACAGGGGGGGAGGACTGAAGCTTTCTTT

D gene: NA
CDR3 length: 17
J gene: TRBJ2-3
clone size: NA
V gene: TRBV11-3
CDR3 protein: CASSLGRASFGTDTQYF
CDR3 DNA: TGTGCCAGCAGCCTAGGCAGGGCTAGCTTTGGCACAGATACGCAGTATTTT

D gene: NA
CDR3 length: 14
J gene: TRBJ1-2
clone size: NA
V gene: TRBV9
CDR3 protein: CASSVGPTNYGYTF
CDR3 DNA: TGTGCCAGCAGCGTAGGACCGACTAACTATGGCTACACCTTC

D gene: NA
CDR3 length: 16
J gene: TRBJ1-4
clone size: NA
V gene: TRBV4-1
CDR3 protein: CASSQVGAGGGEKLFF
CDR3 DNA: TGCGCCAGCAGCCAAGTAGGTGCCGGAGGTGGCGAAAAACTGTTTTTT

D gene: TRBD1
CDR3 length: 15
J gene: TRBJ2-5
clone size: NA
V gene: TRBV5-1
CDR3 protein: CASSSLGGYGETQYF
CDR3 DNA: TGCGCCAGCAGCTCTTTAGGGGGCTACGGAGAGACCCAGTACTTC

D gene: TRBD2
CDR3 length: 18
J gene: TRBJ2-3
clone size: many
V gene: TRBV4-3
CDR3 protein: CASSQDMLAGGYTDTQYF
CDR3 DNA: TGCGCCAGCAGCCAAGATATGCTAGCGGGAGGATACACAGATACGCAGTATTTT

D gene: TRBD2
CDR3 length: 16
J gene: TRBJ2-7
clone size: NA
V gene: TRBV4-1
CDR3 protein: CASSRTSGLALYEQYF
CDR3 DNA: TGCGCCAGCAGCCGTACATCGGGACTAGCGCTCTACGAGCAGTACTTC

D gene: NA
CDR3 length: 15
J gene: TRBJ2-7
clone size: NA
V gene: TRBV5-1
CDR3 protein: CASSLVGGASYEQYF
CDR3 DNA: TGCGCCAGCAGCTTGGTCGGGGGCGCGAGCTACGAGCAGTACTTC

D gene: NA
CDR3 length: 13
J gene: TRBJ1-2
clone size: NA
V gene: TRBV7-9
CDR3 protein: CASSPRGGDGYTF
CDR3 DNA: TGTGCCAGCAGCCCAAGGGGTGGGGATGGCTACACCTTC

D gene: NA
CDR3 length: 15
J gene: TRBJ2-7
clone size: NA
V gene: TRBV27
CDR3 protein: CASGRWGGQNYEQYF
CDR3 DNA: TGTGCCAGCGGAAGGTGGGGGGGACAGAACTACGAGCAGTACTTC

D gene: NA
CDR3 length: 15
J gene: TRBJ1-4
clone size: NA
V gene: TRBV18
CDR3 protein: CASSVRAVRDEKLFF
CDR3 DNA: TGTGCCAGCTCAGTCCGGGCGGTTCGCGATGAAAAACTGTTTTTT

D gene: NA
CDR3 length: 12
J gene: TRBJ1-1
clone size: few
V gene: TRBV7-9
CDR3 protein: CASSLEYGEAFF
CDR3 DNA: TGTGCCAGCAGCTTAGAGTACGGTGAAGCTTTCTTT

D gene: TRBD2
CDR3 length: 20
J gene: TRBJ2-1
clone size: NA
V gene: TRBV2
CDR3 protein: CASRQSGTSGTPGSYNEQFF
CDR3 DNA: TGTGCCAGCAGACAATCCGGGACTAGCGGGACGCCCGGGTCCTACAATGAGCAGTTCTTC

D gene: NA
CDR3 length: 12
J gene: TRBJ2-3
clone size: few
V gene: TRBV30
CDR3 protein: CAWSVGGDTQYF
CDR3 DNA: TGTGCCTGGAGTGTAGGAGGGGATACGCAGTATTTT

D gene: NA
CDR3 length: 14
J gene: TRBJ1-1
clone size: once
V gene: TRBV6-6
CDR3 protein: CASSWRREVTEAFF
CDR3 DNA: TGTGCCAGCAGTTGGCGCAGGGAGGTTACTGAAGCTTTCTTT

D gene: NA
CDR3 length: 13
J gene: TRBJ1-5
clone size: NA
V gene: TRBV7-2
CDR3 protein: CASSVSGNQPQHF
CDR3 DNA: TGTGCCAGCAGCGTCTCGGGCAATCAGCCCCAGCATTTT

D gene: NA
CDR3 length: 15
J gene: TRBJ2-6
clone size: NA
V gene: TRBV30
CDR3 protein: CAWSPRVGGANVLTF
CDR3 DNA: TGTGCCTGGAGTCCTAGGGTAGGTGGGGCCAACGTCCTGACTTTC

D gene: TRBD2
CDR3 length: 16
J gene: TRBJ2-3
clone size: NA
V gene: TRBV28
CDR3 protein: CASSLLGSGSTDTQYF
CDR3 DNA: TGTGCCAGCAGTTTATTGGGTAGCGGGAGCACAGATACGCAGTATTTT

D gene: TRBD2
CDR3 length: 14
J gene: TRBJ2-7
clone size: few
V gene: TRBV18
CDR3 protein: CASSLGLAGDEQYF
CDR3 DNA: TGTGCCAGCTCCCTGGGACTAGCGGGGGACGAGCAGTACTTC

D gene: TRBD1
CDR3 length: 14
J gene: TRBJ2-7
clone size: NA
V gene: TRBV11-1
CDR3 protein: CASSSRDRVYEQYF
CDR3 DNA: TGTGCCAGCAGCTCCCGGGACAGGGTGTACGAGCAGTACTTC

D gene: TRBD2
CDR3 length: 15
J gene: TRBJ2-1
clone size: NA
V gene: TRBV6-5
CDR3 protein: CASRIAGRTYNEQFF
CDR3 DNA: TGTGCCAGCAGGATAGCGGGAAGAACCTACAATGAGCAGTTCTTC

D gene: NA
CDR3 length: 13
J gene: TRBJ1-2
clone size: few
V gene: TRBV29-1
CDR3 protein: CSVPPQKAYGYTF
CDR3 DNA: TGCAGCGTCCCACCCCAAAAGGCCTATGGCTACACCTTC

D gene: TRBD2
CDR3 length: 16
J gene: TRBJ2-3
clone size: NA
V gene: TRBV5-1
CDR3 protein: CASSLSIAGVADTQYF
CDR3 DNA: TGCGCCAGCAGCTTGTCCATAGCGGGAGTCGCAGATACGCAGTATTTT

D gene: NA
CDR3 length: 10
J gene: TRBJ2-3
clone size: NA
V gene: TRBV20-1
CDR3 protein: CSASTDTQYF
CDR3 DNA: TGCAGTGCTAGTACAGATACGCAGTATTTT

D gene: NA
CDR3 length: 15
J gene: TRBJ1-2
clone size: few
V gene: TRBV13
CDR3 protein: CASSLGRASSYGYTF
CDR3 DNA: TGTGCCAGCAGCTTAGGCCGCGCGTCGTCCTATGGCTACACCTTC

D gene: NA
CDR3 length: 14
J gene: TRBJ1-2
clone size: NA
V gene: TRBV30
CDR3 protein: CAWSQEALNYGYTF
CDR3 DNA: TGTGCCTGGAGTCAAGAAGCGCTTAACTATGGCTACACCTTC

D gene: NA
CDR3 length: 15
J gene: TRBJ2-3
clone size: NA
V gene: TRBV7-3
CDR3 protein: CASSARGSSTDTQYF
CDR3 DNA: TGTGCCAGCAGCGCAAGGGGGTCATCCACAGATACGCAGTATTTT

D gene: TRBD1
CDR3 length: 14
J gene: TRBJ1-5
clone size: few
V gene: TRBV19
CDR3 protein: CASSTTQGNQPQHF
CDR3 DNA: TGTGCCAGTAGTACGACACAGGGGAATCAGCCCCAGCATTTT

D gene: TRBD1
CDR3 length: 15
J gene: TRBJ2-7
clone size: NA
V gene: TRBV7-9
CDR3 protein: CASSSRDRVSYEQYF
CDR3 DNA: TGTGCCAGCAGCTCCCGGGACAGGGTTTCCTACGAGCAGTACTTC